Given below is one T cell receptor beta chain in context. Patients in Seattle were enrolled during active infection, then followed longitudinally. J gave up 6 bases and V 2 bases, and 0 bases lay outside the gene matches. CDR3 length equals 14 residues. Per the germline V gene, CDR1 is MRHNA and CDR2 is SNTAGT. These data belong to a study of blood T cell repertoires in COVID-19. In the source study's methods: Estimation of nucleated cell counts was performed using reference gene primer amplification. Produced via immunoSEQ multiplex PCR; TCRdb's table is partial and in-frame only. For V, J and clone size, that table is used; D and trimming come from the DNA. The sample contains about 62,000 clones, roughly nine tenths of which appear only once.

The chain is built from TRBV6-4 and TRBJ2-1; 11 bases agree with TRBD1. The clonotype was recovered from a woman in her sixties with COVID-19, enrolled during active disease. Specimen: peripheral blood. The DNA for the CDR3 is TGTGCCAGCAGTGACGGGACAGGGGGCAATGAGCAGTTCTTC. It codes for CASSDGTGGNEQFF.